This T cell receptor beta chain was documented in a study of human T cells and chemical hapten exposure. Overall study: The sensitizer, 2% DPC, was used on around 2 cm by around 2 cm of upper inner arm skin.

Time point denoted: patch test 1, 2 weeks after DPC sensitization. Treatment here: therapeutic diphenylcyclopropenone sensitization with weekly scalp DPC. Study outcomes and limitations: Large CDR3 similarity clusters arose significantly more often from expanded TCRs than from controls.

The CDR3 runs 15 residues. Per the germline V gene, CDR1 is SGHNT and CDR2 is YENEEA. V was clipped by 3 bases and J by 9 bases; unmatched bases: 8. TCRdb used MiXCR to reprocess the RACE reads, holding one entry per CDR3 protein. The sample contains around 120,000 distinct CDR3 sequences, 12% to 15% of which appear only once. Of note for this clonotype: What it binds is not known.

This chain connects TRBV11-3 to TRBJ2-2, with 9 bases matching TRBD2. The sample was whole blood, taken in connection with sensitization to the hapten diphenylcyclopropenone (DPC). The TCR was taken from a man aged 18 to 29 with alopecia areata. Some clones in this sample may be carry-over from other donors' samples. CDR3 residues: CASSLGLAGRRELFF. CDR3 DNA: TGTGCCAGCAGCTTGGGTCTAGCGGGGCGCCGGGAGCTGTTTTTT.